This entry describes one TCR beta chain. Antigen specificity is unknown. Trimming stripped 4 bases from V and 4 bases from J, with 10 bases between. Germline-derived CDR1 and CDR2 are SNHLY and FYNNEI. The CDR3 runs 13 residues. The record originates from a study of vaccination effects on CD4 cells after COVID-19. Assay: immunoSEQ multiplex PCR; the TCRdb copy retains only in-frame clones and omits some. The repertoire consists of 65,000 to 90,000 clones, with 65% to 75% occurring once and the leading ten covering roughly 2.9%. The ViraFEST assay expanded antigen-specific CD4+ T cells with viral peptide pools before sequencing. Subsequent to a culture period of about ten days, CD4+ T cells were isolated. Prior SARS-CoV-2 infection was absent in the vaccine recipients, as shown by negative nucleocapsid antibodies.

This receptor was identified in a human donor who received a COVID-19 vaccine. The sample was CD4+ T cells from PBMCs cultured with HCoV-NL63 spike peptides, taken before COVID-19 vaccination. This sequence joins TRBV2 and TRBJ1-1, with D possibly matching TRBD1 (5 bases). CDR3 sequence (DNA): TGTGCCAGCAGTGTAGGGGATGGCACTGAAGCTTTCTTT. Amino acid sequence: CASSVGDGTEAFF.